This TCR beta chain was sequenced during a study of identical twins. Broader study findings: Possibly, invariant MAIT and iNKT cells partly confounded zero-insertion analyses. Beta clonotypes that were abundant in cord blood contained fewer insertions, a pattern absent from memory repertoires.

This clonotype was seen more than once but under ten times. The antigen is undetermined. The CDR3 contains 16 residues. The V and J ends lost 1 base and 5 bases, in that order; junction bases with no gene match: 8. Germline V gene sequence: CDR1 DFQATT, CDR2 SNEGSKA (reference sequence). Template switching added a universal primer site, and cDNA bore unique molecular identifiers. MiXCR was run by TCRdb on the 5' RACE reads, yielding one entry per CDR3 protein. The sample lists more than 600,000 distinct CDR3 sequences, approximately 18% occurring once. Another study also made use of these data, one on T cells expressing NK-cell markers.

The TCR comes from a woman in her late teens or twenties in good health. The chain links TRBV20-1 to TRBJ1-5, with TRBD1 matching 10 bases. The material sequenced was PBMCs. CDR3 loop: CSARVGDRGLDQPQHF. CDR3 bases: TGCAGTGCTAGAGTAGGCGACAGGGGGCTGGATCAGCCCCAGCATTTT.